This paragraph covers one TCR beta chain sequence. No antigen is known for it. Qualities for individual bases were not recorded, and no much larger clone is one base off. The data were taken from a study of CD8+ T cells in alopecia areata (dated by TCRdb to about 2018). Study-level background: Treated patients were enrolled in an open-label pilot trial of oral tofacitinib, 5 to 10 mg twice daily, for moderate-to-severe alopecia areata. Patients stayed on tofacitinib for 6 to 18 months and then had 6 months of follow-up off drug so that delayed response and recurrence could be assessed. The SALT score, which quantifies the percentage of affected scalp surface area, was used to measure disease severity in treated patients. High-throughput TCRbeta sequencing was used to examine T cell clonal expansion in alopecia areata in both the C3H/HeJ mouse model and human patients. Human TCRbeta sequencing covered scalp tissue and sorted CD4+ and CD8+ peripheral blood T cells from patchy and totalis/universalis alopecia areata patients and healthy controls. Biopsies were taken from tofacitinib-treated patients at baseline and at 4 and 24 weeks of treatment, and a later scalp biopsy was taken in several of the tofacitinib-treated patients. Scalp clonality was compared across normal scalp (n=4), patchy alopecia areata scalp (n=8), and alopecia totalis/universalis scalp (n=8). RNA came from the PAXgene miRNA kit for fixed scalp, the miRNeasy kit for PBMCs, and the RNeasy kit for mouse skin. immunoSEQ multiplex PCR using 35 Vbeta forward primers and 13 Jbeta reverse primers was used to amplify TCRbeta CDR3 regions.

The CDR3, cysteine through phenylalanine, is 12 amino acids long. Only CDR3 DNA is held: 36 bases, read in frame from base 1. The germline V gene (reference sequence) sets CDR1 to GTSNPN and CDR2 to SVGIG. V loses 2 bases of germline sequence and J loses 5 bases, and the interval between the two ends is 4 bases. Library preparation used the immunoSEQ multiplex PCR assay. RNA was extracted from all samples and reverse transcribed into cDNA as template for TCR sequencing. First-strand cDNA was synthesized with SuperScript III using a 2:1 mix of oligo-dT and random hexamers. Amplification bias was assessed with a synthetic immune receptor repertoire, and residual bias was removed computationally. Per the authors' processing: Raw reads were preprocessed to remove errors, and CDR3 was defined by IMGT conventions from the conserved cysteine to phenylalanine. Clonality was calculated as 1 minus Shannon entropy normalized by log2 of the number of productive unique TCRs. Scalp TCRbeta sequences were cross-referenced with sorted blood CD4 and CD8 repertoires so that the CD4 or CD8 identity of scalp clones could be inferred. Drawn from immuneACCESS, this table holds only the in-frame rearrangements with V and J called that TCRdb kept. Clones are partly lost; checked studies trace under half to an unresolved V gene and leave the rest unexplained. That table supplies the V and J calls and clone size; D and trimming were determined from the DNA. The sample table shows approximately 43,000 clones, and just over 65% are seen once. About a fifth of the sample belongs to the ten largest clones.

Broader findings and caveats from the paper: Lesional scalp, especially in alopecia totalis/universalis, showed higher clonality and more expanded CD8+ clones than normal scalp, suggesting antigenic drive. Many expanded lesional clones were found to persist in scalp and blood during tofacitinib treatment, and relapse after treatment cessation may be partly explained by this persistence. Scalp TCR repertoire analysis is complicated because resident alphabeta T cells in normal human skin are also sequenced, whereas mouse skin is dominated by gammadelta T cells. Tofacitinib significantly decreased scalp clonality and the number of expanded CD8+ clones among the top 100 scalp clones. Compared with mice, TCR sequences shared between patients were less clear, possibly partly because of HLA diversity across the patient population. Because the treated cohort was small and included a single nonresponder, larger studies are needed to assess links between baseline CD8+ expansion and response.

The time point label, read with the paper, signifies: less than five weeks on oral tofacitinib. Reading the label with the study, this specimen's treatment or condition is: oral pan-JAK inhibitor, 5-10 mg twice daily. Peripheral blood and lesional scalp punch biopsies were obtained from patients with alopecia areata. After PBMCs were isolated by density centrifugation and stained for CD3, CD4 and CD8, a FACSAria was used to sort CD4+ and CD8+ T cells. The sequence derives from a human donor with alopecia areata. The chain is assembled from TRBV30 and TRBJ1-6; no D gene call is confident. The specimen was CD8+ T cells sorted from blood, collected at week 4, from a patient treated with tofacitinib. The sequenced DNA is TGTGCCTGGAGTCCCGATAATTCACCCCTCCACTTT. It is translated as CAWSPDNSPLHF.